The next 13 T cell receptor beta chains were all read from a single sample in a study of shared clonotypes between healthy human individuals. TCRdb's copy holds only in-frame clones and misses some; the assay was immunoSEQ multiplex PCR. The repertoire has about 980,000 clones, 70% to 85% of them found once; the top ten carry roughly 1.5%. The sequencing input was memory CD4+ T cells sorted from blood. The subset here: CD45RA-negative fraction. The receptor set was obtained from a man between 18 and 35 years old in good health.

The sample holds a few counts of this clone. In the same sample, other DNA sequences code for this CDR3. This chain links TRBV5-1 with TRBJ1-1; D is uncertain. V was trimmed by 1 base and J by 2 bases, leaving 6 bases between them. Germline V gene lookup returns CDR1 SGHRS and CDR2 YFSETQ. The CDR3 loop spans 13 amino acids. CDR3 DNA sequence: TGCGCCAGCAGCTTGTGGCAAAACACTGAAGCTTTCTTT. This gives the protein CASSLWQNTEAFF.

A few counts support this clone. This chain uses TRBV27 with TRBJ1-3; possibly TRBD1 for D (6 bases). This CDR3 is 15 amino acids long. V shed 4 bases and J shed 9 bases, with 19 bases lying between them. Germline V gene data show CDR1 as MNHEY and CDR2 as SMNVEV (reference sequence). The chain's CDR3 is CASSSAGAAEGTIYF. CDR3 coding DNA: TGTGCCAGCAGTTCGGCAGGGGCCGCGGAGGGCACCATATATTTT.

This chain uses TRBV11-2 with TRBJ1-1; the match to TRBD1 covers 7 bases. There are 14 residues in the CDR3. Germline V gene data show CDR1 as SGHAT and CDR2 as FQNNGV. Germline trimming cut 4 bases from V and 5 bases from J; bases unmatched to any gene: 7. The CDR3 spells CASSSTQGSTEAFF. In DNA form, the CDR3 reads TGTGCCAGCAGCTCCACACAGGGGAGTACTGAAGCTTTCTTT.

This chain joins TRBV11-2 and TRBJ2-5; no clear D. Trimming pared 1 base from V and 7 bases from J, leaving 13 bases between. The V gene's germline CDR1 is SGHAT and CDR2 FQNNGV. This CDR3 region has 14 residues. CDR3 loop: CASSLGTGMGTQYF. The CDR3 nucleotides read TGTGCCAGCAGCTTAGGCACTGGAATGGGGACCCAGTACTTC.

The gene calls are TRBV9 and TRBJ2-3; D remains ambiguous. Germline V gene lookup returns CDR1 SGDLS and CDR2 YYNGEE. Deletions cut 0 bases from V and 0 bases from J, with 11 bases between. The CDR3 totals 16 residues. In nucleotides, the CDR3 is TGTGCCAGCAGCGTAGAAGAAGGGTATAGCACAGATACGCAGTATTTT. As protein: CASSVEEGYSTDTQYF.

In regard to this clone: Other DNA sequences in the same sample also yield this CDR3. The chain employs TRBV2 and TRBJ2-1; D unclear. This CDR3 has 11 amino acids. Germline-derived CDR1 and CDR2 are SNHLY and FYNNEI. Trimming took 4 bases from V and 4 from J, leaving 2 bases between them. CDR3 loop: CASSGYNEQFF. The CDR3 region has the DNA TGTGCCAGCAGTGGTTACAATGAGCAGTTCTTC.

The chain links TRBV28 to TRBJ1-1; TRBD1 matches 9 bases. Unmatched junction bases numbered 6, after V lost 6 bases and J lost 4 bases. The CDR3 has 14 residues. CDR1 MDHEN and CDR2 SYDVKM come from the germline V gene. The CDR3 DNA is TGTGCCAGCAGAGACAGGGGGATGTTCACTGAAGCTTTCTTT. Translating it yields CASRDRGMFTEAFF.

The rearrangement links TRBV6-1 to TRBJ2-5; D perhaps matches TRBD2 (5 bases). Deletions cut 2 bases from V and 0 bases from J, with 13 bases between. Germline assignment: CDR1 MNHNS and CDR2 SASEGT. The CDR3 extends over 16 amino acids. The CDR3 region is CASSEWDREYQETQYF. CDR3 coding DNA: TGTGCCAGCAGTGAATGGGATCGGGAATACCAAGAGACCCAGTACTTC.

This clone was counted a few times. CDR3 in amino acids: CAWTVSGQGAEAFF. In DNA, the CDR3 is TGTGCCTGGACTGTTTCGGGACAGGGGGCTGAAGCTTTCTTT. This rearrangement joins TRBV30 to TRBJ1-1; 11 bases match TRBD1. Germline CDR1 reads GTSNPN; CDR2 reads SVGIG (reference sequence). The J segment lost 6 bases and the V segment lost 4 bases, leaving 7 bases of the junction unmatched. The CDR3 covers 14 residues.

The chain links TRBV2 to TRBJ1-1; D uncertain. Trimming removed 6 bases at V and 5 bases at J, with 13 bases between. Germline V gives CDR1 SNHLY, CDR2 FYNNEI. CDR3 length: 13 residues. CDR3 protein: CASRTEAGTEAFF. The CDR3 DNA reads TGTGCCAGCAGAACAGAGGCGGGGACTGAAGCTTTCTTT.

This chain connects TRBV6-5 to TRBJ2-1; maybe TRBD1 (6 bases). CDR1 and CDR2 from the germline V gene are MNHEY and SVGAGI. The CDR3 sequence is 16 residues long. The germline V and J ends were trimmed by 4 bases and 0 bases, with 13 bases remaining between them. Written as DNA, the CDR3 is TGTGCCAGCAGTTCCCGGACAGTCGGCTCCTACAATGAGCAGTTCTTC. It yields the protein CASSSRTVGSYNEQFF.

The chain employs TRBV19 and TRBJ2-7; 11 bases match TRBD1. This CDR3 region has 15 residues. Per germline, CDR1 LNHDA and CDR2 SQIVND (reference sequence). The junction had 6 bases not matched to a gene; V was cut back by 3 bases and J by 5 bases. The CDR3 DNA follows: TGTGCCAGTAGTATCCAAGGACAGGGGGCAGACGAGCAGTACTTC. Protein product: CASSIQGQGADEQYF.

V usage is TRBV7-9 and J usage is TRBJ2-1; 7 nucleotides line up with TRBD1. V was clipped by 4 bases and J by 9 bases; unmatched bases: 15. The CDR3 contains 16 residues. The germline V gene encodes CDR1 SEHNR and CDR2 FQNEAQ (reference sequence). The CDR3 bases are TGTGCCAGCAGCTACCCCGGGACAGCTCTAACTATTGAGCAGTTCTTC. Its translation is CASSYPGTALTIEQFF.